Many counts were recorded for the clone carrying this TCR beta chain. The antigen remains undetermined. There are 12 residues in the CDR3. V was pared by 6 bases and J by 2 bases, with 11 bases between. Germline CDR1 is DFQATT and CDR2 is SNEGSKA (reference sequence). As for time point: patch test 2, 6 weeks after DPC sensitization. This sample's treatment: therapeutic diphenylcyclopropenone sensitization with weekly scalp DPC. This entry belongs to a study of human T cells and chemical hapten exposure. Overall study results and limits: Patch test score rose with PT1 expanded TCRs, significant at 8, 16, 32, not 4. Counts of TCRs above 1 in 1000 frequency stayed unchanged with DPC sensitization.

TCRdb reprocessed the RACE reads via MiXCR and lists one record per CDR3 protein. The sample comprises over 40,000 distinct CDR3 sequences, 3% to 4% of which are singletons, and about 6.2% rests with the top ten. J is TRBJ2-7 and V is TRBV20-1; D not resolved. This clonotype was sampled from a man in his forties or fifties with alopecia areata. Some clones in this sample may be carry-over from other donors' samples. The sequencing here drew on whole blood, taken in connection with sensitization to the hapten diphenylcyclopropenone (DPC). The CDR3 DNA follows: TGCAGTGCAGAGGTGGGAACCTACGAGCAGTACTTC. This translates into CSAEVGTYEQYF.